This T cell receptor beta chain is drawn from a study of OX40 agonist ivuxolimab in advanced cancers. At the level of the study: Patients received the agonistic anti-OX40 (CD134) antibody ivuxolimab. Study-wide results and caveats: Clonal expansion from baseline to week 6 occurred in both CD4+ and CD8+ T cells.

V was pared by 0 bases and J by 4 bases, with 10 bases between. This CDR3 has 14 residues. CDR1 is SGHAT, CDR2 FQNNGV, per germline. Assay used: immunoSEQ multiplex PCR; TCRdb lists only in-frame clones, some missing. The sample consists of under 40,000 clones, around 80% of them appearing once. The table lists this clone with a few counts. What it binds is not known. This sequence was found in an adult with an advanced solid tumor such as melanoma, head and neck, liver or kidney cancer. This specimen was CD4+ or CD8+ T cells sorted from blood, taken in a trial of the OX40 agonist ivuxolimab. The V and J genes are TRBV11-2 and TRBJ2-7, with D perhaps TRBD1 (6 bases). CDR3 region: CASSLDWTVYEQYF. The CDR3 DNA follows: TGTGCCAGCAGCTTAGATTGGACAGTTTACGAGCAGTACTTC.